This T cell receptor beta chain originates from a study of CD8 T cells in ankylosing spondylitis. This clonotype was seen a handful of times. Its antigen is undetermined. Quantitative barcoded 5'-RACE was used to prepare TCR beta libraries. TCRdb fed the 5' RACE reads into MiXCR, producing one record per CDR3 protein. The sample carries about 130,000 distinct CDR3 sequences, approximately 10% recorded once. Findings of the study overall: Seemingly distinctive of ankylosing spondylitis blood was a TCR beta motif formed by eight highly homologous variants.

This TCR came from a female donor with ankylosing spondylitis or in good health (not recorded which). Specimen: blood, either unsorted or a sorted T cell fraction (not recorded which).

The CDR3 DNA follows: TGTGCCAGCAGTACTGGACTCTCGGATACGCAGTATTTT. It specifies CASSTGLSDTQYF. The chain combines TRBV7-3 with TRBJ2-3; maybe TRBD2 (5 bases). Trimming took 6 bases from V and 6 from J, leaving 13 bases between them. Germline CDR1 and CDR2: SGHTA and FQGTGA. CDR3 length: 13 amino acids. Using reference TRBV7-3 and TRBJ2-3 for the parts outside the CDR3, the full variable domain is GAGVSQTPSNKVTEKGKYVELRCDPISGHTALYWYRQSLGQGPEFLIYFQGTGAADDSGLPNDRFFAVRPEGSVSTLKIQRTERGDSAVYLCASSTGLSDTQYFGPGTRLTVL.